Included here is one TCR beta chain sequence, with context. This record belongs to a study of blood T cell repertoires in COVID-19. Study in general: COVID-19 samples from acute and convalescent phases originated in the United States, Italy and Spain. In each case, the material was cDNA or gDNA derived from T cells, B-cell-depleted T cells, or PBMCs.

Assay: immunoSEQ multiplex PCR; the TCRdb copy retains only in-frame clones and omits some. Found here are fewer than 250,000 clones, 85% to 90% of them singletons; the top ten hold approximately 2.4%. Seattle researchers signed up patients amid active infection and tracked them longitudinally. V gave up 3 bases and J gave up 8 bases, with 13 bases separating them. Germline-derived CDR1 and CDR2 are LNHDA and SQIVND (reference sequence). There are 13 residues in the CDR3. This clonotype originated in a man younger than 45 with COVID-19, enrolled during active disease. The chain recombines TRBV19 with TRBJ1-1; TRBD1 is a possible D gene (5 bases). The sequenced material came from peripheral blood. This CDR3 reads CASSMRQGLEAFF. The CDR3 nucleotides read TGTGCCAGTAGTATGCGGCAGGGTCTGGAAGCTTTCTTT.